This T cell receptor beta chain was found in a study of T cells after posttransplantation cyclophosphamide. Study-level findings and limits: Skin or GI-infiltrating T cells shared few TRB sequences with blood. Later post-transplant blood repertoires were often dominated by donor CD8+ memory clones.

Per the germline V gene, CDR1 is SNHLY and CDR2 is FYNNEI. The length of the CDR3 is 14 residues. Notes on this clone: Its antigen is undetermined. A junction boundary mismatches the germline segment, possibly from a read error.

The assay was immunoSEQ multiplex PCR, and TCRdb's table has in-frame clones only and misses some. The sample includes about 500 clones, roughly nine tenths seen only once; the top ten take 4.5% to 6.5%. This receptor was taken from a man aged 50 to 59. The V call is TRBV2, the J call TRBJ2-2; TRBD1 agrees at 8 bases. The material sequenced was gut tissue. CDR3 in amino acids: CASRVQGATEELFF. The CDR3 nucleotides are TGTGCCAGCAGGGTTCAGGGGGCCACCGAGGAGCTGTTTTTT.